Listed here are 13 T cell receptor beta chains from one sample, sequenced in a study of T-cell memory formation after mild COVID-19 (dated by TCRdb to the early 2020s). Receptor amplification or capture employed 5' RACE. The reads were generated on an Illumina NovaSeq 6000. The public reads were reprocessed in TCRdb via fastp at Q25 and MiXCR, keeping in-frame beta chains. Every distinct CDR3 protein forms one entry, paired with its most common genes and DNA. This sample is represented by about 270,000 distinct CDR3 sequences; approximately 16% of them were singletons. 22% of the sample is in the top ten clones. Sequencing input: PBMCs or a T cell subset sorted from them (not recorded which). All receptors derive from a young man who had mild COVID-19 (a few samples of this study predate the infection). The sample titles of this study are shuffled in the database, so cell type and time point are left out; the donor was told from shared clones.

This clonotype was seen more than once but under ten times. V and J are TRBV10-2 and TRBJ2-3, with TRBD2 identical over 9 bases. Germline CDR1 reads WSHSY; CDR2 reads SAAADI. The CDR3 loop spans 15 amino acids. After removal of 4 bases from V and 2 bases from J, the junction contained 4 bases not matched to a gene. The CDR3 loop is CASSVPSGATDTQYF. The DNA for the CDR3 is TGCGCCAGCAGTGTGCCTAGCGGGGCCACAGATACGCAGTATTTT.

This clonotype has just a few counts. The chain has TRBV6-2 or TRBV6-3 and TRBJ1-1; no definite D call. V was trimmed by 5 bases and J by 2 bases, leaving 3 bases between them. There are 11 residues in the CDR3. Germline V gene data show CDR1 as MNHEY and CDR2 as SVGEGT. CDR3 bases: TGTGCCAGCAGTGACAACACTGAAGCTTTCTTT. Its translation is CASSDNTEAFF.

The table lists this clonotype with a few counts. V usage is TRBV7-2 and J usage is TRBJ2-7; the D is unclear. With 0 bases removed from V and 2 bases from J, the gap between germline ends came to 5 bases. CDR3 length: 13 amino acids. Germline V gives CDR1 SGHTA, CDR2 FQGNSA. Here the CDR3 reads CASSLARTYEQYF. CDR3 nucleotide sequence: TGTGCCAGCAGCTTAGCGCGGACCTACGAGCAGTACTTC.

Turning to this clonotype: A much larger clone differs by one base, so this may be a read error. This sequence joins TRBV7-2 and TRBJ2-5; D unclear. The CDR3 is 11 amino acids. Germline CDR1 SGHTA, CDR2 FQGNSA. The V gene lost 3 bases and the J gene lost 3 bases, with 2 bases spanning the gap. CDR3 residues: CASSFKETQYF. In DNA, the CDR3 is TGTGCCAGCAGCTTTAAAGAGACCCAGTACTTC.

This clonotype was counted only a few times. The chain carries TRBV5-1 and TRBJ2-7, with 7 bases matching TRBD1. Per germline, CDR1 SGHRS and CDR2 YFSETQ. The V gene end was trimmed by 4 bases and the J gene end by 3 bases; junction bases not matched to a gene: 7. This CDR3 comprises 14 residues. CDR3: CASSPMTGNYEQYF. The CDR3 DNA reads as TGCGCCAGCAGCCCGATGACAGGGAACTACGAGCAGTACTTC.

This clonotype was observed a handful of times. The chain links TRBV7-3 to TRBJ2-7; a possible D gene is TRBD1 (5 bases). CDR3 length: 15 residues. With 3 bases removed from V and 2 bases from J, the gap between germline ends came to 14 bases. Germline CDR1 is SGHTA and CDR2 is FQGTGA. The CDR3 loop reads CASSLTAGLPYEQYF. The CDR3 DNA is TGTGCCAGCAGCTTGACAGCCGGCCTCCCCTACGAGCAGTACTTC. Full variable domain (remainder filled in from reference TRBV7-3 and TRBJ2-7): GAGVSQTPSNKVTEKGKYVELRCDPISGHTALYWYRQSLGQGPEFLIYFQGTGAADDSGLPNDRFFAVRPEGSVSTLKIQRTERGDSAVYLCASSLTAGLPYEQYFGPGTRLTVT.

This chain uses TRBV7-8 with TRBJ1-6; D ambiguous. CDR1 and CDR2 (germline): SGHVS, FQNEAQ. Deletions cut 0 bases from V and 15 bases from J, with 15 bases between. This CDR3 contains 14 residues. The CDR3 DNA is TGTGCCAGCAGCTTAGCGGGGAGGTCCTTGGTCCTCCACTTT. It codes for CASSLAGRSLVLHF.

The chain carries TRBV20-1 and TRBJ2-7; the D is unclear. CDR1 is DFQATT, CDR2 SNEGSKA, per germline (reference sequence). The CDR3 is 13 amino acids. Trimming left V 0 bases short and J 0 bases short, with 6 bases between. CDR3 nucleotides: TGCAGTGCTAGAGATCTTGGCTCCTACGAGCAGTACTTC. This translates into CSARDLGSYEQYF.

This clonotype has just a few counts. The V gene is TRBV5-1, the J gene TRBJ2-7; 8 bases line up with TRBD2. V trimming: 4 bases; J trimming: 0 bases; junction bases outside the gene matches: 6. CDR1 is SGHRS, CDR2 YFSETQ, per germline. The length of the CDR3 is 15 residues. CDR3: CASSPWTSSSYEQYF. Written as DNA, the CDR3 is TGCGCCAGCAGCCCCTGGACTAGCAGCTCCTACGAGCAGTACTTC.

The V call is TRBV20-1, the J call TRBJ2-7; D assignment may be TRBD1 or TRBD2 (6 bases each). The CDR3 has 13 residues. Germline V gene lookup returns CDR1 DFQATT and CDR2 SNEGSKA (reference sequence). Trimming shortened V by 4 bases and J by 6 bases, and 16 bases separated the two germline ends. CDR3 DNA sequence: TGCAGTGCTAATCACAGGGCCGGGAGCGAGCAGTACTTC. Its translation is CSANHRAGSEQYF.

V is TRBV7-3 and J is TRBJ2-5, with 8 bases lining up with TRBD2. Germline trimming cut 5 bases from V and 4 bases from J; bases unmatched to any gene: 6. The CDR3 sequence is 14 residues long. Germline-derived CDR1 and CDR2 are SGHTA and FQGTGA. The CDR3 sequence: CASSPTSAGETQYF. The CDR3 DNA reads TGTGCCAGCAGCCCGACTAGCGCGGGAGAGACCCAGTACTTC.

This clonotype was seen a few times. This chain uses TRBV7-2 with TRBJ1-2; D call uncertain. V shed 7 bases and J shed 4 bases, with 16 bases lying between them. This CDR3 comprises 14 residues. The germline gives CDR1 SGHTA, CDR2 FQGNSA. The CDR3 reads CASTPGRGIYGYTF. CDR3 nucleotides: TGTGCCAGCACCCCCGGGCGGGGTATCTATGGCTACACCTTC.

This clonotype was detected a few times. This chain joins TRBV11-3 and TRBJ2-1; 8 nucleotides match TRBD2. V was pared by 2 bases and J by 9 bases, with 12 bases of the junction left unmatched. The CDR3 has 16 residues. The V gene's germline CDR1 is SGHNT and CDR2 YENEEA. This CDR3 is CASSLYGGAEFTEQFF. CDR3 in DNA: TGTGCCAGCAGCTTATACGGGGGGGCCGAGTTCACTGAGCAGTTCTTC.